The clone carrying this TCR beta chain has ten or more counts. Its matching antigen is unknown. The germline gives CDR1 DFQATT, CDR2 SNEGSKA (reference sequence). With 8 bases clipped from V and 7 bases from J, the junction kept 8 bases outside the gene matches. CDR3 length: 13 residues. Over 170 million TCR-beta sequences, together covering 15-18 subjects, were produced by every individual sequencing run that was carried out. From the 5' RACE reads, TCRdb called clonotypes with MiXCR, one entry per CDR3 protein. The sample records about 82,000 distinct CDR3 sequences, 2.6% being singletons. This entry comes from a study of neurological immune-mediated disorders. Notes on the study in general: CDR3 amino acid sequences of expanded clones were not shared across subjects, a result suggesting private repertoires in all groups.

The chain couples TRBV20-1 to TRBJ1-6; 7 bases agree with TRBD1. This TCR was recovered from a woman in her 30s with multiple sclerosis. The specimen was PBMCs. CDR3 in amino acids: CSPEETGNSPLHF. CDR3 nucleotides: TGCAGTCCAGAGGAGACAGGGAATTCACCCCTCCACTTT.